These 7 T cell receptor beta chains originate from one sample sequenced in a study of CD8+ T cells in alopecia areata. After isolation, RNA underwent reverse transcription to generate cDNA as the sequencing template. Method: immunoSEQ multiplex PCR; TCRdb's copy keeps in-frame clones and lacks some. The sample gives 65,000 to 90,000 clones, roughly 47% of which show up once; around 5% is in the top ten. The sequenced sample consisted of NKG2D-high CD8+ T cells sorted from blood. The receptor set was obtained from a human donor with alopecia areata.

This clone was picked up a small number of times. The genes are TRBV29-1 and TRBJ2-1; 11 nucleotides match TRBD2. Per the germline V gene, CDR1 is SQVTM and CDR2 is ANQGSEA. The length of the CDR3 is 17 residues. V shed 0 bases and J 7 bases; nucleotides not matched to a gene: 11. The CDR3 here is CSVEDFTGLAEENEQFF. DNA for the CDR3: TGCAGCGTTGAAGATTTTACGGGACTAGCGGAGGAGAATGAGCAGTTCTTC.

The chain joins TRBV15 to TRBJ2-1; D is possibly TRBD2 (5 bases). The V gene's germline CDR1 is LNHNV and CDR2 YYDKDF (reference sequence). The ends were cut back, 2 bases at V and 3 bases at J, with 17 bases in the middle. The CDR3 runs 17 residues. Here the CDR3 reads CATSRFGGFPGYNEQFF. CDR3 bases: TGTGCCACCAGCAGATTTGGCGGGTTCCCCGGCTACAATGAGCAGTTCTTC.

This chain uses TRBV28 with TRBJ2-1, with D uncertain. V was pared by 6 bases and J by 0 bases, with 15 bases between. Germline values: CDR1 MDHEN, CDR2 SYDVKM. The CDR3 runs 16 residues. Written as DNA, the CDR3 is TGTGCCAGCAGGCAGATGGAAAGACCCTCCTACAATGAGCAGTTCTTC. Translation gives CASRQMERPSYNEQFF.

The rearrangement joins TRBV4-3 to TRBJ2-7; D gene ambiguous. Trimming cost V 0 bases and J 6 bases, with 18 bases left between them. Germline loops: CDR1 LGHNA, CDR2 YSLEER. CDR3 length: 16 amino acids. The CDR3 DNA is TGCGCCAGCAGCCAAGAAAGGAGTTCCCAACTGGGCGAGCAGTACTTC. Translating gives CASSQERSSQLGEQYF.

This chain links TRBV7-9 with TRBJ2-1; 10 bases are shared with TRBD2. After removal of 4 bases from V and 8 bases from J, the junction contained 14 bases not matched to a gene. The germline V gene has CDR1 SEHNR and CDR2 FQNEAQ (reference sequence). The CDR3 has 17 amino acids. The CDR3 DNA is TGTGCCAGCAGCTCCCCTCCTCCTAGCGGGGGTGGCGATGAGCAGTTCTTC. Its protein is CASSSPPPSGGGDEQFF.

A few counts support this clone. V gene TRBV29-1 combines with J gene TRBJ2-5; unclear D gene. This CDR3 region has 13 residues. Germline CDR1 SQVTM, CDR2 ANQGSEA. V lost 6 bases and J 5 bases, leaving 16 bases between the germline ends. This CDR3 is CSVATWVGETQYF. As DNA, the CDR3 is TGCAGCGTGGCGACCTGGGTTGGGGAGACCCAGTACTTC.

The CDR3 region has the DNA TGTGCCAGCAGCCTCGGGAAGAACACTGAAGCTTTCTTT. It codes for CASSLGKNTEAFF. The chain combines TRBV2 with TRBJ1-1; no clear D. V was trimmed by 6 bases and J by 1 base, leaving 9 bases between them. Germline assignment: CDR1 SNHLY and CDR2 FYNNEI. This CDR3 is 13 amino acids long.